The 3 T cell receptor beta chains below all came from one sample that was sequenced in a study of control samples from healthy donors and cancer patients. Only in-frame clones appear in the TCRdb table, and some are missing; sequencing was by immunoSEQ multiplex PCR. The data show 110,000 to 150,000 clones, with approximately 88% seen just once and over 4.5% held by the top ten. Sample: blood. The receptors shown here come from a man aged 30-40 years in good health.

The chain is built from TRBV5-6 and TRBJ2-1, with TRBD2 matching 12 bases. Trimming took 4 bases from V and 0 from J; bases not matched to a gene: 8. The CDR3 runs to 18 residues. CDR1 and CDR2 from the germline V gene are SGHDT and YYEEEE. CDR3 residues: CASSGQLAGGSSYNEQFF. The CDR3 DNA reads TGTGCCAGCAGCGGACAGCTAGCGGGGGGGAGCTCCTACAATGAGCAGTTCTTC.

The rearrangement links TRBV7-2 to TRBJ1-5; a possible D gene is TRBD1 (6 bases). Germline V gene sequence: CDR1 SGHTA, CDR2 FQGNSA. There are 14 residues in the CDR3. The V and J ends lost 5 bases and 3 bases respectively, with 11 bases between them. CDR3 region: CASSPGTNNQPQHF. The CDR3 DNA is TGTGCCAGCAGCCCCGGGACAAACAATCAGCCCCAGCATTTT.

The CDR3 is CASSERQLNQPQHF. CDR3 nucleotides: TGTGCCAGCAGTGAAAGGCAGCTCAATCAGCCCCAGCATTTT. The gene calls are TRBV2 and TRBJ1-5; no firm D call. V was shortened by 2 bases and J by 3 bases, with 8 bases between the two germline ends. Germline V CDR1 and CDR2: SNHLY, FYNNEI. The length of the CDR3 is 14 residues.